These 9 T cell receptor beta chains originate from one sample sequenced in a study of graft-versus-host responses after intestinal transplantation. Responders that carried the CFSE label, approximately 200,000 of them, were plated with approximately 200,000 irradiated, violet-dye-labeled stimulator cells. Using immunoSEQ multiplex PCR, the repertoire was profiled, and TCRdb retains in-frame clones only, with some absent. Among 10,000 to 15,000 clones listed, 30% were seen once. Sequencing used alloreactive CD8+ T cells from a mixed lymphocyte reaction culture, obtained before intestinal transplant. Subset noted: CFSE-low proliferating T cells sorted from roughly six-day pre-transplant mixed lymphocyte reaction (GvH or HvG direction). Receptors originate from a human patient who received an intestinal transplant.

The chain uses TRBV29-1 and TRBJ2-2; perhaps TRBD1 as D (5 bases). This CDR3 comprises 12 residues. Looked up from germline, CDR1 is SQVTM and CDR2 is ANQGSEA. V gave up 4 bases and J gave up 2 bases, with 5 bases separating them. The CDR3 spells CSVGTNTGELFF. The CDR3 coding sequence is TGCAGCGTTGGGACAAACACCGGGGAGCTGTTTTTT.

This clone qualifies as large. The chain carries TRBV6-1 and TRBJ2-1; D is ambiguous. The germline V gene encodes CDR1 MNHNS and CDR2 SASEGT. Trimming left V 9 bases short and J 4 bases short, with 13 bases between. The CDR3 has 13 residues. Here the CDR3 DNA reads TGTGCCAGGCGCGAGCCGTTTTACAATGAGCAGTTCTTC. This translates into CARREPFYNEQFF.

The chain uses TRBV2 and TRBJ2-1; D may be TRBD2 (5 bases). The CDR3 contains 15 residues. V lost 6 bases and J lost 2, with 14 bases in between. Germline V lookup: CDR1 SNHLY, CDR2 FYNNEI. For the CDR3, the DNA is TGTGCCAGCAGAGAGTTACTAGATCCCTACAATGAGCAGTTCTTC. Protein: CASRELLDPYNEQFF. The full variable domain, completed using reference TRBV2 and TRBJ2-1, is EPEVTQTPSHQVTQMGQEVILRCVPISNHLYFYWYRQILGQKVEFLVSFYNNEISEKSEIFDDQFSVERPDGSNFTLKIRSTKLEDSAMYFCASRELLDPYNEQFFGPGTRLTVL.

The gene calls are TRBV28 and TRBJ2-5; 10 nucleotides agree with TRBD2. V was clipped by 2 bases and J by 2 bases; unmatched bases: 2. The length of the CDR3 is 15 residues. Germline CDR1 is MDHEN and CDR2 is SYDVKM. The CDR3 sequence is CASSLLAGEQETQYF. The CDR3 DNA follows: TGTGCCAGCAGTTTACTAGCGGGAGAACAAGAGACCCAGTACTTC.

This clone came up a few times. J is TRBJ1-1 and V is TRBV9; a possible D gene is TRBD1 (6 bases). V lost 3 bases and J 6 bases, leaving 18 bases between the germline ends. The CDR3 has 15 amino acids. Germline CDR1 reads SGDLS; CDR2 reads YYNGEE. Written as DNA, the CDR3 is TGTGCCAGCAGCGGAAACAGGGCGCCGTATTCTGAAGCTTTCTTT. Its protein is CASSGNRAPYSEAFF.

V gene TRBV28 combines with J gene TRBJ2-7; D may be TRBD1 or TRBD2 (6 bases each). The V and J ends lost 2 bases and 2 bases respectively, with 13 bases between them. CDR3 length equals 15 residues. The V gene's germline CDR1 is MDHEN and CDR2 SYDVKM. CDR3 bases: TGTGCCAGCAGTTTACGGGGGCGAAGGGCCTACGAGCAGTACTTC. Translated: CASSLRGRRAYEQYF.

This chain links TRBV9 with TRBJ2-6; D gene unclear. The length of the CDR3 is 16 residues. Trimming cost V 0 bases and J 1 base, with 8 bases left between them. Germline lookup yields CDR1 SGDLS and CDR2 YYNGEE. CDR3 DNA sequence: TGTGCCAGCAGCGTAGGGAAGGTTTCTGGGGCCAACGTCCTGACTTTC. Translation gives CASSVGKVSGANVLTF.

This clone was found a few times. This chain connects TRBV6-1 to TRBJ1-5; D remains ambiguous. Germline values: CDR1 MNHNS, CDR2 SASEGT. V was trimmed by 2 bases and J by 10 bases, leaving 15 bases between them. This CDR3 contains 14 residues. CDR3: CASSEWVLGGPQHF. CDR3 sequence (DNA): TGTGCCAGCAGTGAATGGGTTCTCGGAGGACCCCAGCATTTT.

This chain uses TRBV5-1 with TRBJ1-2, with D perhaps matching TRBD1 (5 bases). Germline values: CDR1 SGHRS, CDR2 YFSETQ. The CDR3 length is 16 residues. The germline V and J ends were trimmed by 1 base and 4 bases, with 17 bases remaining between them. The CDR3: CASSLHLRPGGYGYTF. The CDR3 nucleotides read TGCGCCAGCAGCTTGCATCTCAGGCCCGGGGGCTATGGCTACACCTTC.